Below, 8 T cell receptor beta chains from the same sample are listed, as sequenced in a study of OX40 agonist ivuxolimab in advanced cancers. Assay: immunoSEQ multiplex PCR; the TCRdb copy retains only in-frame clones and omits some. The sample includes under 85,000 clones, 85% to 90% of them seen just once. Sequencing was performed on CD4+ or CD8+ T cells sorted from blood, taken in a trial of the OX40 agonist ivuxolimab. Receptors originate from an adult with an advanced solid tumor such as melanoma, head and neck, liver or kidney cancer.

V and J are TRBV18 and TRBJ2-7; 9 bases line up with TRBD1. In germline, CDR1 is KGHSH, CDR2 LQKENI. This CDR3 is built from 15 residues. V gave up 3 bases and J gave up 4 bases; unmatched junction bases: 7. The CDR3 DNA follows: TGTGCCAGCTCACCGGAACAGGGGGCGCTTTACGAGCAGTACTTC. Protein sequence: CASSPEQGALYEQYF.

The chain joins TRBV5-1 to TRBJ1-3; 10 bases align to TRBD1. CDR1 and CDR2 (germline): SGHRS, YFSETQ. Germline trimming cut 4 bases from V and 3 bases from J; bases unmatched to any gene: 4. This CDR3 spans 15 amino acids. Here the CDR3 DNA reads TGCGCCAGCAGCGAGACAGGGGGCGATGGAAACACCATATATTTT. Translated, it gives CASSETGGDGNTIYF.

This CDR3 reads CASSAPPGQGGSPLHF. In DNA, the CDR3 is TGTGCCAGCAGCGCCCCCCCGGGACAGGGCGGGTCACCCCTCCACTTT. The J gene is TRBJ1-6, the V gene TRBV9; 9 positions agree with TRBD1. This CDR3 has 16 amino acids. J lost 10 bases, V lost 3 bases, and 11 bases had no gene match. The V gene's germline CDR1 is SGDLS and CDR2 YYNGEE. Complete variable domain (other parts from reference TRBV9 and TRBJ1-6): DSGVTQTPKHLITATGQRVTLRCSPRSGDLSVYWYQQSLDQGLQFLIQYYNGEERAKGNILERFSAQQFPDLHSELNLSSLELGDSALYFCASSAPPGQGGSPLHFGNGTRLTVT.

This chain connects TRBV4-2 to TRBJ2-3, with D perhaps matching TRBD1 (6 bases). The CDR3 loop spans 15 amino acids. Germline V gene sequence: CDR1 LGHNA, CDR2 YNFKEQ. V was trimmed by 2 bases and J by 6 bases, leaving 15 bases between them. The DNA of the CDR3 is TGTGCCAGCAGCCAAACCGGTGGGGGCAGGGATACGCAGTATTTT. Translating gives CASSQTGGGRDTQYF.

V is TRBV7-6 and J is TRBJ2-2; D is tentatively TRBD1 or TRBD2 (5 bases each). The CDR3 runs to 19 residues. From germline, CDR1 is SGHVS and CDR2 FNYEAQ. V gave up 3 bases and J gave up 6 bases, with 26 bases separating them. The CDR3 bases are TGTGCCAGCAGCTTGTATTCCCCTGGGGCGGTGGGACCCGCCGGGGAGCTGTTTTTT. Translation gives CASSLYSPGAVGPAGELFF.

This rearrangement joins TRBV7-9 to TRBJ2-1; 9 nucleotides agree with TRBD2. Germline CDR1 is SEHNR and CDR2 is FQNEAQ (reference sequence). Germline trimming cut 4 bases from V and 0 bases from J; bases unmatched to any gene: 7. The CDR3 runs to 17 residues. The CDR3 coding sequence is TGTGCCAGCAGCTCACCAAGTAGCGGGAGCTCCTACAATGAGCAGTTCTTC. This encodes CASSSPSSGSSYNEQFF.

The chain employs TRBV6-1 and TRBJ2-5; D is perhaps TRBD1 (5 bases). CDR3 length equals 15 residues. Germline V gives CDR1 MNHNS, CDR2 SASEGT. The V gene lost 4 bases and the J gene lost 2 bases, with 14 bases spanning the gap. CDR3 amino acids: CASSGQGLSQETQYF. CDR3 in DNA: TGTGCCAGCAGTGGGCAGGGATTATCTCAAGAGACCCAGTACTTC.

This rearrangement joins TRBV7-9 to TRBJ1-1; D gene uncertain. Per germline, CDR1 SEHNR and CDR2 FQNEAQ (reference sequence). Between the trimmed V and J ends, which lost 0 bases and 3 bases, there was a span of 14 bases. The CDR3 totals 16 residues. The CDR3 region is CASSLALRSRDTEAFF. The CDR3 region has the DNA TGTGCCAGCAGCTTAGCGCTGAGGTCAAGAGACACTGAAGCTTTCTTT.